One sample yielded the 28 T cell receptor beta chains listed below, sequenced in a study of control samples from healthy donors and cancer patients. Using immunoSEQ multiplex PCR, the repertoire was profiled, and TCRdb retains in-frame clones only, with some absent. The table records roughly 68,000 clones, under 85% of them present only once. The sequencing sample was made of blood. These receptors were obtained from a man aged 55 to 70 in good health.

The J gene is TRBJ1-5, the V gene TRBV19; 9 bases map to TRBD1. The CDR3 covers 16 residues. V lost 4 bases, J lost 0 bases, and 4 bases stayed unmatched. Germline loops: CDR1 LNHDA, CDR2 SQIVND (reference sequence). The CDR3 sequence: CASSTTGGSSNQPQHF. CDR3 nucleotide sequence: TGTGCCAGTAGTACAACAGGGGGCTCTAGCAATCAGCCCCAGCATTTT.

V gene TRBV7-2 combines with J gene TRBJ2-7, with 8 bases fitting TRBD2. CDR1 is SGHTA and CDR2 is FQGNSA in the germline V gene. V was clipped by 3 bases and J by 6 bases; unmatched bases: 7. The CDR3 sequence is 14 residues long. CDR3: CASSFDGRAVEQYF. CDR3 coding DNA: TGTGCCAGCAGCTTCGACGGGAGGGCCGTCGAGCAGTACTTC.

The chain uses TRBV7-9 and TRBJ2-7; 9 bases fit TRBD1. This CDR3 has 14 residues. Trimming at V came to 6 bases and at J to 3 bases, leaving 6 bases not matched to a gene. The germline CDR1 and CDR2 sequences are SEHNR and FQNEAQ (reference sequence). The CDR3 sequence is CASSPGTGLYEQYF. The CDR3 coding sequence is TGTGCCAGCAGTCCGGGGACAGGGCTCTACGAGCAGTACTTC.

This chain connects TRBV6-5 to TRBJ1-1; unclear D gene. The V gene lost 5 bases and the J gene lost 1 base, with 8 bases spanning the gap. The CDR3 consists of 13 residues. The germline gives CDR1 MNHEY, CDR2 SVGAGI. CDR3 sequence: CASSPPQNTEAFF. The CDR3 DNA reads TGTGCCAGCAGTCCACCCCAGAACACTGAAGCTTTCTTT.

The chain uses TRBV15 and TRBJ2-6; 8 positions match TRBD1. Trimming removed 0 bases from V and 0 bases from J; junction bases left unmatched: 13. Germline loops: CDR1 LNHNV, CDR2 YYDKDF (reference sequence). The CDR3 contains 21 residues. The CDR3 loop is CATSRDWTSGTGVSGANVLTF. CDR3 bases: TGTGCCACCAGCAGAGATTGGACCTCCGGGACAGGCGTCTCTGGGGCCAACGTCCTGACTTTC.

The chain employs TRBV7-2 and TRBJ2-2, with D possibly being TRBD2 (5 bases). The CDR3 extends over 15 amino acids. Germline lookup yields CDR1 SGHTA and CDR2 FQGNSA. The V end was cut by 6 bases, the J end by 3 bases, with 14 bases between. The CDR3 DNA sequence: TGTGCCAGCAGGAGGGCCGCGAGTTACACCGGGGAGCTGTTTTTT. Amino acid sequence: CASRRAASYTGELFF.

This clone was detected only a few times. This chain connects TRBV6-6 to TRBJ2-6; the match to TRBD2 covers 8 bases. V shed 5 bases, J shed 0 bases, and the junction held 9 bases outside the gene matches. The germline CDR1 and CDR2 sequences are MNHNY and SVGAGI (reference sequence). There are 18 residues in the CDR3. Here the CDR3 reads CASSRQRGFASGANVLTF. In DNA, the CDR3 is TGTGCCAGCAGTCGACAGCGGGGGTTTGCCTCTGGGGCCAACGTCCTGACTTTC.

V usage is TRBV4-1 and J usage is TRBJ1-1, with TRBD1 matching 7 bases. With 1 base clipped from V and 4 bases from J, the junction kept 9 bases outside the gene matches. Germline loops: CDR1 MGHRA, CDR2 YSYEKL. This CDR3 region has 16 residues. In DNA form, the CDR3 reads TGCGCCAGCAGCCAAGTACAGGGGAGTCTAAGCACTGAAGCTTTCTTT. Protein product: CASSQVQGSLSTEAFF.

The rearrangement links TRBV7-6 to TRBJ2-5, with a possible D match to TRBD2 (5 bases). With 1 base removed from V and 7 bases from J, the gap between germline ends came to 16 bases. The CDR3 runs to 15 residues. Looked up from germline, CDR1 is SGHVS and CDR2 is FNYEAQ. CDR3 bases: TGTGCCAGCAGCTTAGATGTCCCGCCTGGAGGGACCCAGTACTTC. This encodes CASSLDVPPGGTQYF.

CDR3 sequence reads: CASSRDWTGVGGEQFF. For the CDR3, the DNA is TGTGCCAGCAGCCGGGATTGGACAGGGGTAGGTGGTGAGCAGTTCTTC. This chain uses TRBV7-2 with TRBJ2-1, with TRBD1 matching over 9 bases. The CDR3 has 16 residues. Germline CDR1 is SGHTA and CDR2 is FQGNSA. Losses at the gene ends were 5 bases for V and 9 bases for J; bases not matched to a gene: 14.

The rearrangement uses TRBV30 and TRBJ2-3; perhaps D is TRBD1 or TRBD2 (5 bases each). Germline CDR1 is GTSNPN and CDR2 is SVGIG (reference sequence). The CDR3 loop spans 14 amino acids. Trimming shortened V by 6 bases and J by 0 bases, and 13 bases separated the two germline ends. The CDR3 is CACKGSSSTDTQYF. As DNA, the CDR3 is TGTGCCTGTAAGGGGAGTTCTAGCACAGATACGCAGTATTTT.

The genes are TRBV5-1 and TRBJ1-2, with 12 bases lining up with TRBD1. With 4 bases clipped from V and 8 bases from J, the junction kept 18 bases outside the gene matches. The CDR3 contains 18 residues. Germline V gene data show CDR1 as SGHRS and CDR2 as YFSETQ. DNA for the CDR3: TGCGCCAGCAGCCGAGCGGGACAGGGGGCCACAGGCCCCTCCGGCTACACCTTC. Amino acids: CASSRAGQGATGPSGYTF.

V and J are TRBV6-4 and TRBJ2-1, with 7 positions matching TRBD1. Germline CDR1 reads MRHNA; CDR2 reads SNTAGT. After removal of 0 bases from V and 8 bases from J, the junction contained 10 bases not matched to a gene. The length of the CDR3 is 16 residues. CDR3 in DNA: TGTGCCAGCAGTGACTCTTACAGGGGTTCTTACGATGAGCAGTTCTTC. Protein sequence: CASSDSYRGSYDEQFF.

The CDR3 nucleotides are TGTGCCAGCAGTCGACACCGACTAGCGGGGGTCTCCTACGAGCAGTACTTC. Protein product: CASSRHRLAGVSYEQYF. The chain employs TRBV6-6 and TRBJ2-7, with 12 bases identical to TRBD2. The CDR3 consists of 17 residues. The germline CDR1 and CDR2 sequences are MNHNY and SVGAGI (reference sequence). J gave up 0 bases and V 5 bases, and 8 bases lay outside the gene matches.

V usage is TRBV20-1 and J usage is TRBJ2-3; 7 positions match TRBD2. V lost 3 bases to trimming and J lost 3 bases; unmatched junction nucleotides: 6. The CDR3 sequence is 14 residues long. CDR1 DFQATT and CDR2 SNEGSKA come from the germline V gene (reference sequence). DNA of the CDR3: TGCAGTGCTAGTTGGCGGGAGAGGACAGATACGCAGTATTTT. This encodes CSASWRERTDTQYF.

The chain recombines TRBV7-2 with TRBJ2-1; 10 bases fit TRBD2. This CDR3 region has 16 residues. CDR1 SGHTA and CDR2 FQGNSA come from the germline V gene. V trimming: 7 bases; J trimming: 8 bases; junction bases outside the gene matches: 14. CDR3 amino acids: CASTPHASGSGYEQFF. The CDR3 coding sequence is TGTGCCAGCACGCCCCATGCTAGCGGGAGTGGCTATGAGCAGTTCTTC.

This clone was detected once. The chain combines TRBV6-5 with TRBJ2-3; 10 bases are a match to TRBD2. The germline gives CDR1 MNHEY, CDR2 SVGAGI. The CDR3 runs 15 residues. Trimming removed 5 bases from V and 2 bases from J; junction bases left unmatched: 4. CDR3 loop: CASSLTSGATDTQYF. The CDR3 nucleotides read TGTGCCAGCAGTCTTACTAGCGGGGCCACAGATACGCAGTATTTT.

The rearrangement joins TRBV18 to TRBJ2-5; D call uncertain. There are 14 residues in the CDR3. In germline, CDR1 is KGHSH, CDR2 LQKENI. V was shortened by 6 bases and J by 3 bases, with 14 bases between the two germline ends. The CDR3 sequence is CASSTRVREETQYF. As DNA, the CDR3 is TGTGCCAGCTCGACAAGAGTAAGGGAAGAGACCCAGTACTTC.

The genes are TRBV9 and TRBJ2-6, with D unresolved. The CDR3 loop spans 13 amino acids. The V and J ends lost 5 bases and 4 bases respectively, with 7 bases between them. From germline, CDR1 is SGDLS and CDR2 YYNGEE. The CDR3 DNA reads as TGTGCCAGCAGGGATATGGGGGCCAACGTCCTGACTTTC. Translation: CASRDMGANVLTF. Looking up the rest from reference TRBV9 and TRBJ2-6 gives the full variable domain: DSGVTQTPKHLITATGQRVTLRCSPRSGDLSVYWYQQSLDQGLQFLIQYYNGEERAKGNILERFSAQQFPDLHSELNLSSLELGDSALYFCASRDMGANVLTFGAGSRLTVL.

V and J are TRBV19 and TRBJ1-2; 7 nucleotides agree with TRBD1. There are 17 residues in the CDR3. Per the germline V gene, CDR1 is LNHDA and CDR2 is SQIVND (reference sequence). Trimming removed 5 bases from V and 4 bases from J; junction bases left unmatched: 16. Written as DNA, the CDR3 is TGTGCCAGTAGTGCACATTGGACAGGCATAGCTGGCTATGGCTACACCTTC. Protein product: CASSAHWTGIAGYGYTF.

This chain uses TRBV7-2 with TRBJ2-1, with 13 nucleotides matching TRBD2. This CDR3 comprises 17 residues. The germline gives CDR1 SGHTA, CDR2 FQGNSA. The ends lost 5 bases at V and 5 bases at J; junction bases unmatched: 9. DNA of the CDR3: TGTGCCAGCAGCCCACCGGGGGGACTAGCGGGGAACAATGAGCAGTTCTTC. This codes for CASSPPGGLAGNNEQFF. Together with reference TRBV7-2 and TRBJ2-1, the CDR3 gives the full variable domain: GAGVSQSPSNKVTEKGKDVELRCDPISGHTALYWYRQSLGQGLEFLIYFQGNSAPDKSGLPSDRFSAERTGGSVSTLTIQRTQQEDSAVYLCASSPPGGLAGNNEQFFGPGTRLTVL.

This clone was detected once. V and J are TRBV27 and TRBJ2-7; unclear D gene. Trimming cost V 7 bases and J 5 bases, with 18 bases left between them. This CDR3 is built from 14 residues. The germline gives CDR1 MNHEY, CDR2 SMNVEV (reference sequence). CDR3 nucleotides: TGTGCCAGCAATCCGGTCGGCAGTACTGACGAGCAGTACTTC. Residues: CASNPVGSTDEQYF.

The V gene is TRBV25-1, the J gene TRBJ1-1, with D maybe TRBD1 (6 bases). CDR3 length equals 13 residues. Germline lookup yields CDR1 MGHDK and CDR2 SYGVNS. The germline V and J ends were trimmed by 8 bases and 1 base, with 11 bases remaining between them. The CDR3 region is CASGGQKNTEAFF. The CDR3 bases are TGTGCCAGCGGAGGACAGAAGAACACTGAAGCTTTCTTT.

This chain links TRBV7-3 with TRBJ2-1; the match to TRBD2 covers 7 bases. In germline, CDR1 is SGHTA, CDR2 FQGTGA. This CDR3 is 15 amino acids long. Trimming at V came to 6 bases and at J to 4 bases, leaving 9 bases not matched to a gene. The CDR3 coding sequence is TGTGCCAGCAGTTCAGGGAGCGGGATTTACAATGAGCAGTTCTTC. This encodes CASSSGSGIYNEQFF. Based on the CDR3 plus reference TRBV7-3 and TRBJ2-1, the full variable domain is GAGVSQTPSNKVTEKGKYVELRCDPISGHTALYWYRQSLGQGPEFLIYFQGTGAADDSGLPNDRFFAVRPEGSVSTLKIQRTERGDSAVYLCASSSGSGIYNEQFFGPGTRLTVL.

This clone was counted only a few times. This chain's CDR3 is CASGSAVNNSPLHF. The CDR3 coding sequence is TGCGCCAGCGGGTCGGCAGTAAATAATTCACCCCTCCACTTT. The chain employs TRBV10-2 and TRBJ1-6; D unresolved. The CDR3 is 14 amino acids. Germline CDR1 reads WSHSY; CDR2 reads SAAADI. The V and J ends lost 8 bases and 5 bases respectively, with 13 bases between them.

The genes are TRBV9 and TRBJ1-5; no clear D gene. V gave up 0 bases and J gave up 11 bases, with 12 bases separating them. Germline V gene lookup returns CDR1 SGDLS and CDR2 YYNGEE. The CDR3 is 13 amino acids. This chain's CDR3 is CASSVEGGGAQHF. CDR3 in DNA: TGTGCCAGCAGCGTAGAGGGTGGCGGGGCCCAGCATTTT.

This chain uses TRBV7-2 with TRBJ2-1; D assignment may be TRBD1 or TRBD2 (5 bases each). CDR1 and CDR2 (germline): SGHTA, FQGNSA. This CDR3 contains 15 residues. Trimming stripped 4 bases from V and 9 bases from J, with 19 bases between. This CDR3 reads CASSSPKGRIVEQFF. In nucleotides, the CDR3 is TGTGCCAGCAGCTCACCTAAGGGGAGAATAGTTGAGCAGTTCTTC.

The genes are TRBV27 and TRBJ1-2, with 10 bases fitting TRBD1. Germline V CDR1 and CDR2: MNHEY, SMNVEV (reference sequence). V dropped 3 bases and J dropped 4; count of bases not matched to a gene: 8. The CDR3 totals 16 residues. The CDR3 protein is CASSFSTGGLIYGYTF. CDR3 DNA: TGTGCCAGCAGTTTCTCGACAGGGGGCTTAATCTATGGCTACACCTTC.